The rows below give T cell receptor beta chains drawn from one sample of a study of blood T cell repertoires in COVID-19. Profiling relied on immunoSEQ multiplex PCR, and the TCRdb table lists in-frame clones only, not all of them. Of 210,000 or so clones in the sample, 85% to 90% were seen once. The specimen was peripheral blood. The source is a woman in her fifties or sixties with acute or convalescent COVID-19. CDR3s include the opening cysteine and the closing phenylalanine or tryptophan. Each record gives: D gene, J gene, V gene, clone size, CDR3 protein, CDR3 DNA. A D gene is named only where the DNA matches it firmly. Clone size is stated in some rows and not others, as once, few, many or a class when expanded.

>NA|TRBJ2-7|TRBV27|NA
CASSTLEGVYPEQYF
TGTGCCAGCAGTACGCTCGAGGGAGTTTACCCCGAGCAGTACTTC
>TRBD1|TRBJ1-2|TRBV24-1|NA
CATSEGTGFGYTF
TGTGCCACCAGTGAAGGGACAGGGTTTGGCTACACCTTC
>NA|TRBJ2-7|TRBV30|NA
CAWSVPPVDEQYF
TGTGCCTGGAGTGTACCCCCGGTAGACGAGCAGTACTTC
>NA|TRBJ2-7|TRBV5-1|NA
CASSPRPQVPYEQYF
TGCGCCAGCAGCCCCCGGCCACAGGTACCCTACGAGCAGTACTTC
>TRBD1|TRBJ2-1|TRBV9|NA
CASSETGTGGFNEQFF
TGTGCCAGCAGCGAAACCGGGACAGGGGGTTTTAATGAGCAGTTCTTC
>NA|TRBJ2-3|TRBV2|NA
CASEGPGTDTQYF
TGTGCCAGCGAAGGCCCGGGGACAGATACGCAGTATTTT
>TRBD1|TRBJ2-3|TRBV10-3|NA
CAIGGQGQRDTQYF
TGTGCCATCGGCGGACAGGGGCAAAGAGATACGCAGTATTTT
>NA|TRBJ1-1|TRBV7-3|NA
CASSLNVNGEAFF
TGTGCCAGCAGCTTAAACGTCAACGGTGAAGCTTTCTTT
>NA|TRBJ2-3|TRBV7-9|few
CASTREYTQYF
TGTGCCAGCACACGGGAATATACGCAGTATTTT
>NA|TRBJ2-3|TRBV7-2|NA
CASSLITDTQYF
TGTGCCAGCAGCCTTATCACAGATACGCAGTATTTT
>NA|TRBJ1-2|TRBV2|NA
CASSVNRDKDGYTF
TGTGCCAGCAGTGTCAACCGGGACAAGGATGGCTACACCTTC
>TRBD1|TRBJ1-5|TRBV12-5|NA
CASGQGQGRQPQHF
TGTGCTAGTGGTCAAGGACAGGGACGTCAGCCCCAGCATTTT
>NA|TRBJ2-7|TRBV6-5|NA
CASSRAVSYEQYF
TGTGCCAGCAGTCGAGCGGTATCCTACGAGCAGTACTTC
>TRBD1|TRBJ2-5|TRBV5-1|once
CASSSGQGQETQYF
TGCGCCAGCAGCTCCGGACAGGGACAAGAGACCCAGTACTTC
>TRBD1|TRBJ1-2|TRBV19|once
CASRDRANYGYTF
TGTGCCAGTAGGGACAGGGCTAACTATGGCTACACCTTC
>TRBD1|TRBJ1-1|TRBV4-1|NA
CASSPGQGRGNTEAFF
TGCGCCAGCAGCCCTGGACAGGGGCGGGGGAACACTGAAGCTTTCTTT
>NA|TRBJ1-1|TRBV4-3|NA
CASSTHRDTEAFF
TGCGCCAGCAGCACCCACAGGGATACTGAAGCTTTCTTT
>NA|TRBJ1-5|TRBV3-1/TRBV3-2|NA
CASSFSLRNQPQHF
TGTGCCAGCAGCTTCTCCCTCCGGAATCAGCCCCAGCATTTT
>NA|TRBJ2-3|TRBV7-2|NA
CASSSPSDFTDTQYF
TGTGCCAGCAGCTCCCCCTCAGACTTCACAGATACGCAGTATTTT
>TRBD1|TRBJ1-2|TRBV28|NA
CASSSGQDGGGYTF
TGTGCCAGCAGTTCCGGACAGGATGGGGGGGGCTACACCTTC
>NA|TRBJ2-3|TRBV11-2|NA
CASSPGVGSTDTQYF
TGTGCCAGCAGCCCCGGGGTAGGGAGCACAGATACGCAGTATTTT
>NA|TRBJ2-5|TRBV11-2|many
CASSFPQGTQYF
TGTGCCAGCAGCTTCCCTCAGGGGACCCAGTACTTC
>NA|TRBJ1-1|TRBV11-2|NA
CASALGGGTEAFF
TGTGCCAGCGCCTTGGGGGGTGGAACTGAAGCTTTCTTT
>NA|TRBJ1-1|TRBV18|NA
CASSPGMTGTEAFF
TGTGCCAGCTCACCCGGAATGACGGGCACTGAAGCTTTCTTT
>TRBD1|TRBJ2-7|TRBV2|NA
CASSSDRVWSYEQYF
TGTGCCAGCAGTTCGGACAGGGTATGGTCCTACGAGCAGTACTTC
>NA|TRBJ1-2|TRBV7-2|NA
CASSLWQGGYGYTF
TGTGCCAGCAGCTTATGGCAGGGAGGCTATGGCTACACCTTC
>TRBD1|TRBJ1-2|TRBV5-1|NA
CASSLAGTGVGYTF
TGCGCCAGCAGCTTGGCCGGGACAGGGGTTGGCTACACCTTC
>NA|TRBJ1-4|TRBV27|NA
CASSSAGWRSNEKLFF
TGTGCCAGCAGTTCGGCGGGATGGAGGTCTAATGAAAAACTGTTTTTT
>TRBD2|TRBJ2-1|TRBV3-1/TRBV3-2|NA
CASSQDRRAGIDEQFF
TGTGCCAGCAGCCAAGACAGGCGAGCGGGGATAGATGAGCAGTTCTTC
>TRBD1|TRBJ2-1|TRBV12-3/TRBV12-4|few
CASSSPGGYEQFF
TGTGCCAGCAGTTCACCAGGGGGCTATGAGCAGTTCTTC
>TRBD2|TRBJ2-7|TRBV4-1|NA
CASSPRRTSGRSSYEQYF
TGCGCCAGCAGCCCCCGCCGGACTAGCGGGCGGAGCTCCTACGAGCAGTACTTC
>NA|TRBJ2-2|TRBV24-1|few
CATSGQANTGELFF
TGTGCCACCAGTGGTCAGGCGAACACCGGGGAGCTGTTTTTT
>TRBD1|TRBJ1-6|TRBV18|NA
CASSSGGQGSSALHF
TGTGCCAGCTCCAGCGGGGGACAGGGTTCTTCAGCCCTCCACTTT
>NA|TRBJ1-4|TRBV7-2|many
CASSLEGRAVSEKLFF
TGTGCCAGCAGCTTAGAGGGCAGGGCAGTGAGTGAAAAACTGTTTTTT
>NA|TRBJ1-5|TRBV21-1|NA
CASGGTGVKRPQHF
TGTGCCAGCGGCGGGACAGGGGTAAAGAGGCCCCAGCATTTT
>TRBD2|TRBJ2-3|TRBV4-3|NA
CASSQDITGGKQGTQYF
TGCGCCAGCAGCCAAGATATTACGGGAGGCAAACAAGGTACGCAGTATTTT
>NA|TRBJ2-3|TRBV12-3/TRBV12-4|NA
CASSFAADTQYF
TGTGCCAGCAGTTTTGCGGCAGATACGCAGTATTTT
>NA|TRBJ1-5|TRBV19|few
CASSIPGTQYQPQHF
TGTGCCAGTAGTATCCCCGGGACACAATATCAGCCCCAGCATTTT
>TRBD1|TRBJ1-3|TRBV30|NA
CAWNSGTGGSYSGNTIYF
TGTGCCTGGAATTCCGGGACAGGGGGCTCCTACTCTGGAAACACCATATATTTT
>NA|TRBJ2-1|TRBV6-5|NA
CASTLSGTYNEQFF
TGTGCCAGCACCCTTAGCGGAACCTACAATGAGCAGTTCTTC
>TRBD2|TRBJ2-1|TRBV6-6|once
CASTFSGTTFNEQFF
TGTGCCAGCACCTTTAGCGGGACCACTTTCAATGAGCAGTTCTTC